The entry below describes one T cell receptor beta chain. The protocol was immunoSEQ multiplex PCR, while the TCRdb copy is restricted to in-frame clones and leaves out a portion. The sample lists approximately 340,000 clones, roughly 92% occurring once. This entry belongs to a study of blood T cell repertoires in COVID-19. Study summary: T cells, B-cell-depleted T cells, or PBMCs provided the cDNA or gDNA that served as material.

The CDR3 has 14 residues. The V gene lost 5 bases and the J gene lost 2 bases, with 10 bases spanning the gap. The germline V gene encodes CDR1 SGHTA and CDR2 FQGNSA. Residents of 20 to 25 US areas, aged about 18 to 89 years, made up the participants. Clinical history as reported by participants underpinned cohort assignment. The sample comprised PBMCs or T cells enriched from blood (not recorded which). The rearrangement links TRBV7-2 to TRBJ2-4; D is perhaps TRBD1 (6 bases). The receptor was isolated from a middle-aged woman who had been exposed to COVID-19. The CDR3, as DNA: TGTGCCAGCAGCCTAACAGGGTCCAAAAACATTCAGTACTTC. Its translation: CASSLTGSKNIQYF. Combining the CDR3 with reference TRBV7-2 and TRBJ2-4 gives the whole variable domain GAGVSQSPSNKVTEKGKDVELRCDPISGHTALYWYRQSLGQGLEFLIYFQGNSAPDKSGLPSDRFSAERTGGSVSTLTIQRTQQEDSAVYLCASSLTGSKNIQYFGAGTRLSVL.